This TCR beta chain was recovered during a study of blood T cell repertoires in COVID-19. TCRdb keeps only in-frame clones here, not all; method: immunoSEQ multiplex PCR. In the table there are some 70,000 clones, 70% to 90% of which are singletons. J gave up 5 bases and V 4 bases, and 8 bases lay outside the gene matches. Germline V gives CDR1 SGHNT, CDR2 YENEEA. The length of the CDR3 is 15 residues. Sequences were obtained from peripheral blood. This sequence joins TRBV11-3 and TRBJ1-2; 9 bases are a match to TRBD1. The receptor was derived from a woman aged 45-65 years with COVID-19, enrolled during active disease. The CDR3 DNA reads TGTGCCAGCAGCTCCGCCAAAGGACAGGGGTATGGCTACACCTTC. It translates to CASSSAKGQGYGYTF. Drawing the rest from reference TRBV11-3 and TRBJ1-2, the complete variable domain is EAGVVQSPRYKIIEKKQPVAFWCNPISGHNTLYWYLQNLGQGPELLIRYENEEAVDDSQLPKDRFSAERLKGVDSTLKIQPAELGDSAVYLCASSSAKGQGYGYTFGSGTRLTVV.